A single count supports the clone carrying this T cell receptor beta chain. What it binds is unknown. The sample is drawn from a study of T cells in Graves' hyperthyroidism and ophthalmopathy. TCR beta CDR3 sequences were amplified from RNA transcripts. The TCR CDR3 first-round RT-PCR relied on the HTBI primer set. TCRdb passed the multiplex PCR reads through MiXCR, listing each CDR3 protein once. The sample comprises 560,000 or so distinct CDR3 sequences, 20% of which are singletons, and around 50% rests with the top ten. Findings and limits, study-wide: Stable hyperthyroidism was separated from ophthalmopathy by a model based on 13 V-J features.

The CDR3 sequence is 15 residues long. V gave up 3 bases and J gave up 4 bases; unmatched junction bases: 5. CDR1 and CDR2 from the germline V gene are KGHSH and LQKENI. The V call is TRBV18, the J call TRBJ1-1; 10 nucleotides match TRBD1. The origin of this receptor is a man aged 35 to 55 with Graves' ophthalmopathy. The sequencing sample was made of blood. The CDR3 DNA follows: TGTGCCAGCTCACCGTCCGGGACAGGGGCCACTGAAGCTTTCTTT. This encodes CASSPSGTGATEAFF.